The following is a TCR beta chain sequence with its context. Its matching antigen is unknown. This sample is part of a study of T-cell reconstitution after alpha-beta-depleted transplantation in children. Study outcomes and limitations: The study reportedly traced alpha-beta T cells about two months after transplant to several hundred expanded graft clones. Most T-cell counts and diversity one year after the transplant came from T cells that were newly produced. Recipient T cells and thymic progenitors that survived were the source of the high TCRbeta diversity seen at day 60 in some patients.

This CDR3 region has 16 residues. Trimming at V came to 2 bases and at J to 3 bases, leaving 4 bases not matched to a gene. CDR1 is SGHVS and CDR2 is FQNEAQ in the germline V gene. The TCRbeta library incorporated unique molecular identifiers. One entry per CDR3 protein results from TCRdb running MiXCR on the PCR reads. The sample holds roughly 500,000 distinct CDR3 sequences; more than 9% are singletons and the top ten take around 2.2%. The chain is built from TRBV7-8 and TRBJ2-3; 11 nucleotides align to TRBD1. The receptor was derived from a child aged 2 to 15 with inherited bone marrow failure, due to receive a stem cell transplant. The specimen comprised PBMCs, sampled before TCRalphabeta/CD19-depleted stem cell transplant. The CDR3 DNA reads TGTGCCAGCAGCTTAACCGGGACAGGGGGTACAGATACGCAGTATTTT. It translates to CASSLTGTGGTDTQYF.